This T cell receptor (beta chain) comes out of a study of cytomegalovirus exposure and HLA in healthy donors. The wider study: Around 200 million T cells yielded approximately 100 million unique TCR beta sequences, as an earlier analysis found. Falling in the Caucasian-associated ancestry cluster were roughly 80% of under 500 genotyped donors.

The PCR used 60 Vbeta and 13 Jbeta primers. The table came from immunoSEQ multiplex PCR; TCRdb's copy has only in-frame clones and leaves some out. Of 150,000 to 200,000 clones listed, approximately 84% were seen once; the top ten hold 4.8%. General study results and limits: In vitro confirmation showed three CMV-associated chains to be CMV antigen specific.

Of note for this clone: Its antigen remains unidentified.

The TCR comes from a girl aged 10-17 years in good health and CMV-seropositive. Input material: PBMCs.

The DNA of the CDR3 is TGTGCCAGCAGCTTACCTGGCGGGTCTGAAGCTTTCTTT. This sequence encodes CASSLPGGSEAFF. The chain joins TRBV5-5 to TRBJ1-1; D is ambiguous. CDR1 SGHKS and CDR2 YYEKEE come from the germline V gene (reference sequence). The CDR3 is made up of 13 amino acids. Trimming stripped 2 bases from V and 6 bases from J, with 11 bases between.